This passage covers 20 T cell receptor beta chains from one sample sequenced in a study of identical twins. TCRdb redid the calling of the 5' RACE reads with MiXCR, one entry per CDR3 protein. Of 310,000 or so distinct CDR3 sequences in the sample, over 8.5% are singletons; the top ten hold around 7.1%. A further study also used this sample, focusing on yellow fever vaccine responses in identical twins.

The sample consisted of CD8+ T cells sorted from blood. These receptors originate from a woman aged 18-29 years in good health.

This clonotype was found a few times. This chain connects TRBV4-3 to TRBJ2-1; D not resolved. The CDR3 is made up of 15 amino acids. V shed 1 base and J shed 0 bases, with 7 bases lying between them. CDR1 is LGHNA and CDR2 is YSLEER in the germline V gene. The CDR3 loop is CASSQVERSYNEQFF. CDR3 DNA sequence: TGCGCCAGCAGCCAAGTCGAGCGCTCCTACAATGAGCAGTTCTTC.

This clonotype occurred many times. J is TRBJ2-5 and V is TRBV12-3 or TRBV12-4, with 9 bases identical to TRBD2. The CDR3 consists of 13 residues. The J segment lost 5 bases and the V segment lost 2 bases, leaving 0 bases of the junction unmatched. This chain's CDR3 is CASSLLAGETQYF. The CDR3 bases are TGTGCCAGCAGTTTACTAGCGGGGGAGACCCAGTACTTC.

The chain is built from TRBV28 and TRBJ2-2; 10 bases map to TRBD2. Germline CDR1 MDHEN, CDR2 SYDVKM. This CDR3 has 16 residues. Trimming removed 8 bases from V and 4 bases from J; junction bases left unmatched: 10. The DNA of the CDR3 is TGTGCCAGCCGTGCCGCTAGCGGGGGACTCACCGGGGAGCTGTTTTTT. Translation: CASRAASGGLTGELFF.

This clonotype was counted many times. The chain carries TRBV20-1 and TRBJ2-5; 7 nucleotides agree with TRBD2. The germline V gene has CDR1 DFQATT and CDR2 SNEGSKA (reference sequence). The length of the CDR3 is 16 residues. Trimming cost V 0 bases and J 7 bases; bases outside gene matches: 14. The CDR3 bases are TGCAGTGCTAGAGACCACCCGGGACTACCAATCGGGACCCAGTACTTC. Protein sequence: CSARDHPGLPIGTQYF.

This clonotype was counted at least ten times. The V and J genes are TRBV6-2 or TRBV6-3 and TRBJ1-2, with 7 bases identical to TRBD1. The germline CDR1 and CDR2 sequences are MNHEY and SVGEGT. V dropped 0 bases and J dropped 8; count of bases not matched to a gene: 9. The CDR3 length is 15 residues. CDR3 in amino acids: CASSYSLTGRDGYTF. The CDR3 bases are TGTGCCAGCAGTTACTCCCTGACAGGGAGGGACGGCTACACCTTC.

CDR3 region: CATSRFFGYPDYEQYF. In DNA form, the CDR3 reads TGTGCCACCAGCAGGTTCTTCGGGTACCCTGACTACGAGCAGTACTTC. The chain employs TRBV15 and TRBJ2-7, with D uncertain. CDR1 and CDR2 from the germline V gene are LNHNV and YYDKDF (reference sequence). The CDR3 loop spans 16 amino acids. The V and J ends lost 3 bases and 3 bases respectively, with 18 bases between them.

This clonotype was seen ten or more times. V gene TRBV12-3 or TRBV12-4 combines with J gene TRBJ2-1; 7 bases are shared with TRBD2. Trimming removed 5 bases from V and 8 bases from J; junction bases left unmatched: 9. The CDR3 length is 14 residues. The CDR3 reads CASSPGASGDEQFF. The CDR3 nucleotides are TGTGCCAGCAGTCCCGGGGCTAGCGGAGATGAGCAGTTCTTC.

The genes are TRBV9 and TRBJ2-1, with D perhaps TRBD1 or TRBD2 (5 bases each). The CDR3 totals 13 residues. Germline lookup yields CDR1 SGDLS and CDR2 YYNGEE. V was trimmed by 0 bases and J by 8 bases, leaving 9 bases between them. CDR3 amino acids: CASSVVEGHEQFF. Written as DNA, the CDR3 is TGTGCCAGCAGCGTAGTAGAGGGGCATGAGCAGTTCTTC. The full variable domain, rest sourced from reference TRBV9 and TRBJ2-1, is DSGVTQTPKHLITATGQRVTLRCSPRSGDLSVYWYQQSLDQGLQFLIQYYNGEERAKGNILERFSAQQFPDLHSELNLSSLELGDSALYFCASSVVEGHEQFFGPGTRLTVL.

About this clonotype itself: A much larger clone is a single base away; this may be a read error. This sequence joins TRBV4-3 and TRBJ2-1; D unresolved. Trimming cost V 0 bases and J 7 bases, with 13 bases left between them. CDR1 is LGHNA and CDR2 is YSLEER in the germline V gene. This CDR3 contains 15 residues. The CDR3 nucleotides are TGCGCCAGCAGCCAAGATAGGGCGTGGGTTAATGAGCAGTTCTTC. This codes for CASSQDRAWVNEQFF.

This clonotype was counted between two and nine times. The chain joins TRBV14 to TRBJ2-5; the D gene could be TRBD1 or TRBD2 (6 bases each). Germline V gene data show CDR1 as SGHDN and CDR2 as FVKESK. The CDR3 runs to 15 residues. The ends were cut back, 0 bases at V and 5 bases at J, with 13 bases in the middle. CDR3 sequence (DNA): TGTGCCAGCAGCCAAGATGGGGGGCTCGTGGAGACCCAGTACTTC. Translating it yields CASSQDGGLVETQYF.

This clonotype was detected a few times. The chain joins TRBV28 to TRBJ2-7; a possible D gene is TRBD1 (5 bases). There are 11 residues in the CDR3. CDR1 MDHEN and CDR2 SYDVKM come from the germline V gene. V dropped 5 bases and J dropped 7 bases, with 9 bases sitting between them. The CDR3 region has the DNA TGTGCCAGCAGTCCCCCAGGGGAGCAGTACTTC. Translating it yields CASSPPGEQYF.

This clonotype has just a few counts. This chain's CDR3 is CASKRGGDKSTDTQYF. As DNA, the CDR3 is TGTGCCAGCAAAAGGGGAGGGGACAAAAGCACAGATACGCAGTATTTT. The gene calls are TRBV12-3 or TRBV12-4 and TRBJ2-3; D might be TRBD2 (7 bases). The CDR3 loop spans 16 amino acids. V lost 7 bases to trimming and J lost 0 bases, with 17 bases between them.

This clonotype has just a few counts. The genes are TRBV4-3 and TRBJ2-7; TRBD2 matches 11 bases. Unmatched junction bases numbered 10, after V lost 3 bases and J lost 0 bases. Germline V lookup: CDR1 LGHNA, CDR2 YSLEER. The CDR3 length is 18 residues. CDR3 in amino acids: CASSQESPGLAVSYEQYF. The CDR3 DNA is TGCGCCAGCAGCCAGGAATCCCCGGGACTAGCGGTCTCCTACGAGCAGTACTTC.

This sequence joins TRBV14 and TRBJ2-3; D gene uncertain. Germline V gene sequence: CDR1 SGHDN, CDR2 FVKESK. V was shortened by 4 bases and J by 4 bases, with 15 bases between the two germline ends. The CDR3 is 15 residues long. The CDR3 sequence is CASSPRKVTPDTQYF. For the CDR3, the DNA is TGTGCCAGCAGCCCCCGCAAGGTAACCCCAGATACGCAGTATTTT.

The table lists this clonotype with a few counts. This chain links TRBV5-6 with TRBJ2-2, with TRBD2 matching over 8 bases. J gave up 2 bases and V 2 bases, and 8 bases lay outside the gene matches. The CDR3 consists of 17 residues. Germline CDR1 and CDR2: SGHDT and YYEEEE. The DNA of the CDR3 is TGTGCCAGCAGCTTTAACGGGGGGGCCCTTAACACCGGGGAGCTGTTTTTT. Translation gives CASSFNGGALNTGELFF.

This clonotype was seen a few times. The chain couples TRBV29-1 to TRBJ2-3; D is unclear. The CDR3 contains 12 residues. CDR1 SQVTM and CDR2 ANQGSEA come from the germline V gene. V lost 1 base to trimming and J lost 8 bases, with 10 bases between them. The CDR3 is CSVEGSGPTQYF. CDR3 in DNA: TGCAGCGTTGAAGGCTCGGGCCCTACGCAGTATTTT.

This clonotype turned up a few times. V usage is TRBV27 and J usage is TRBJ2-7; D may match TRBD1 or TRBD2 (5 bases each). This CDR3 contains 14 residues. V was clipped by 2 bases and J by 3 bases, with 11 bases between them. Germline V CDR1 and CDR2: MNHEY, SMNVEV (reference sequence). The CDR3 nucleotides are TGTGCCAGCAGTTTAGGGGGTCTCCGCTACGAGCAGTACTTC. It is translated as CASSLGGLRYEQYF.

This clonotype appeared a few times. This chain links TRBV27 with TRBJ2-7, with D possibly being TRBD1 or TRBD2 (6 bases each). The CDR3 is made up of 15 amino acids. Germline V lookup: CDR1 MNHEY, CDR2 SMNVEV (reference sequence). With 0 bases removed from V and 3 bases from J, the gap between germline ends came to 12 bases. Written as DNA, the CDR3 is TGTGCCAGCAGTTTATCGTGGGGGGCGATCTACGAGCAGTACTTC. It is translated as CASSLSWGAIYEQYF.

This clonotype has just a few counts. The chain combines TRBV7-9 with TRBJ2-7, with 8 bases aligning to TRBD1. With 4 bases clipped from V and 1 base from J, the junction kept 12 bases outside the gene matches. The CDR3 is 17 amino acids. Germline CDR1 is SEHNR and CDR2 is FQNEAQ (reference sequence). The CDR3 sequence is CASSSPPSGDRSYEQYF. The CDR3 DNA reads as TGTGCCAGCAGCTCCCCACCTTCAGGGGACAGGTCCTACGAGCAGTACTTC.

This clonotype has a handful of counts. The V gene is TRBV24-1, the J gene TRBJ2-5, with D unresolved. The CDR3 is 13 amino acids. Germline-derived CDR1 and CDR2 are KGHDR and SFDVKD. Trimming cost V 7 bases and J 2 bases, with 10 bases left between them. The CDR3 region is CATSRRPQETQYF. For the CDR3, the DNA is TGTGCCACCAGCCGACGGCCACAAGAGACCCAGTACTTC.